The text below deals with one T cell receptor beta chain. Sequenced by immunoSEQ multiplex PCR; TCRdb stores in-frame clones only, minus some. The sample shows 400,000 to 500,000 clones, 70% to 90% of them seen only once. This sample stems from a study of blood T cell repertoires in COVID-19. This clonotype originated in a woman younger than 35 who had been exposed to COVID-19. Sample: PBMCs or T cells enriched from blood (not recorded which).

CDR3 region: CASSQAGMGNQPQHF. CDR3 DNA sequence: TGCGCCAGCAGCCAAGCAGGGATGGGGAATCAGCCCCAGCATTTT. The chain uses TRBV4-1 and TRBJ1-5; the D gene is possibly TRBD1 (5 bases). The CDR3 consists of 15 residues. The germline CDR1 and CDR2 sequences are MGHRA and YSYEKL. Trimming pared 1 base from V and 4 bases from J, leaving 11 bases between.